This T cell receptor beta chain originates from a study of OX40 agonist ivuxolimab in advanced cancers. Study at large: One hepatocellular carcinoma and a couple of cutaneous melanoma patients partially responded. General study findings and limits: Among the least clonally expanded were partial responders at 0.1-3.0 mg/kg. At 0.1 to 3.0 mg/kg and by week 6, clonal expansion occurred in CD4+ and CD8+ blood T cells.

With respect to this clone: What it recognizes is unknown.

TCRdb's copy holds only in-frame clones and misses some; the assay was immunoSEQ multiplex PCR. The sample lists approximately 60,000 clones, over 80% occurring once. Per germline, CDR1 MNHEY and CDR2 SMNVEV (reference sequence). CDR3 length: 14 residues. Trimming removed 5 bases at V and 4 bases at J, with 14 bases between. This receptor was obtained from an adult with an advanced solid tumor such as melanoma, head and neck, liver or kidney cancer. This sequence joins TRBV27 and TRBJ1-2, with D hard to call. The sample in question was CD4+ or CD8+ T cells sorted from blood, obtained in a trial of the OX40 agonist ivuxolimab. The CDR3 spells CASSPIERGYGYTF. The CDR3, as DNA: TGTGCCAGCAGTCCCATCGAGCGGGGCTATGGCTACACCTTC.